The 5 T cell receptor beta chains below come from one sample, sequenced in a study of T cells in localized non-small cell lung cancer (dated by TCRdb to the early 2020s). Library creation used the immunoSEQ multiplex PCR assay. TCRdb carries this immuneACCESS record with in-frame sequences only. Its versions omit some clonotypes, under half of them owing to an unresolved V gene in the studies checked, with the rest unexplained. The sample contains several thousand clones, less than 40% of them found a single time. The top ten constitute roughly 8.1% of the sample. The sample here was normal lung tissue next to the tumor, taken before any cancer treatment. The receptors were sampled from a woman between 35 and 75 years old with stage I lung adenocarcinoma.

The chain has TRBV10-2 and TRBJ2-7; unclear D gene. Trimming pared 1 base from V and 4 bases from J, leaving 17 bases between. The CDR3 loop spans 16 amino acids. Per the germline V gene, CDR1 is WSHSY and CDR2 is SAAADI. CDR3 sequence reads: CASSELLWYPPYEQYF. The CDR3 region has the DNA TGCGCCAGCAGTGAGTTATTATGGTACCCCCCGTACGAGCAGTACTTC.

The chain combines TRBV10-1 with TRBJ2-7, with D unclear. The germline gives CDR1 WNHNN, CDR2 SYGVQD (reference sequence). The V and J ends lost 8 bases and 3 bases respectively, with 8 bases between them. CDR3 length: 11 residues. CDR3 nucleotide sequence: TGCGCCAGCGGGAACGGCTACGAGCAGTACTTC. Translating it yields CASGNGYEQYF.

This clone is categorized as medium-sized. This rearrangement joins TRBV9 to TRBJ1-5; D is unresolved. Trimming stripped 5 bases from V and 4 bases from J, with 13 bases between. The length of the CDR3 is 14 residues. Germline CDR1 SGDLS, CDR2 YYNGEE. The CDR3 region is CASSEREENQPQHF. The DNA for the CDR3 is TGTGCCAGCAGTGAAAGAGAGGAAAATCAGCCCCAGCATTTT.

The gene calls are TRBV29-1 and TRBJ2-1; 11 bases line up with TRBD2. This CDR3 comprises 14 residues. V shed 5 bases and J 2 bases; nucleotides not matched to a gene: 2. Germline V lookup: CDR1 SQVTM, CDR2 ANQGSEA. CDR3 in DNA: TGCAGCGTTTTGACTAGCGGGGCCTACAATGAGCAGTTCTTC. This sequence encodes CSVLTSGAYNEQFF.

The chain combines TRBV6-8 with TRBJ2-1, with TRBD2 matching over 11 bases. The V and J ends lost 5 bases and 7 bases, in that order; junction bases with no gene match: 7. The germline CDR1 and CDR2 sequences are MNHGY and SAAAGT. The CDR3 runs 15 residues. For the CDR3, the DNA is TGTGCCAGCAGTGTGGTAGCGGGAGGGATAAATGAGCAGTTCTTC. Its protein is CASSVVAGGINEQFF.